What follows describes a single T cell receptor (beta chain). A much larger clone lies a single base off, so this may be a read error. From RNA transcripts, TCR beta CDR3 regions were amplified. The HTBI primer set served for first-round RT-PCR of the TCR CDR3. MiXCR, run by TCRdb on the multiplex PCR reads, gives a single entry per CDR3 protein. The sample includes about 400,000 distinct CDR3 sequences, 15% to 18% of them seen just once. This specimen belongs to a study of T cells in Graves' hyperthyroidism and ophthalmopathy. The germline CDR1 and CDR2 sequences are MNHEY and SVGEGT. The CDR3 extends over 14 amino acids.

V is TRBV6-2 or TRBV6-3 and J is TRBJ1-1, with D possibly being TRBD1 (5 bases). Sequencing used blood. This TCR derives from a woman aged 18-29 years with Graves' hyperthyroidism that later progressed to Graves' ophthalmopathy. CDR3 protein: CVSSYSGWGTEAFF. In DNA form, the CDR3 reads TGTGTCAGCAGTTACTCAGGGTGGGGCACTGAAGCTTTCTTT.